The 13 T cell receptor beta chains reported below all come from one sample, sequenced in a study of shared clonotypes between healthy human individuals. Profiling relied on immunoSEQ multiplex PCR, and the TCRdb table lists in-frame clones only, not all of them. The sample lists some 2,000,000 clones; approximately 96% were seen once. What was sequenced was naive CD4+ T cells sorted from blood. Subset reported: CD45RA+ positively selected. These receptors were taken from a man between 18 and 35 years old in good health.

This rearrangement joins TRBV6-1 to TRBJ1-2, with TRBD1 matching 7 bases. The junction had 6 bases not matched to a gene; V was cut back by 5 bases and J by 0 bases. Looked up from germline, CDR1 is MNHNS and CDR2 is SASEGT. The CDR3 has 15 residues. This CDR3 reads CASSSRDRANYGYTF. The CDR3 DNA reads TGTGCCAGCAGTTCCCGGGACAGAGCTAACTATGGCTACACCTTC.

The V call is TRBV5-4, the J call TRBJ2-3; perhaps TRBD2 as D (5 bases). V dropped 0 bases and J dropped 4 bases, with 12 bases sitting between them. The CDR3 is 15 residues long. Germline values: CDR1 SGHNT, CDR2 YYREEE (reference sequence). In DNA, the CDR3 is TGTGCCAGCAGCTTGGCCCAGGCTAGCCCAGATACGCAGTATTTT. Protein sequence: CASSLAQASPDTQYF.

J is TRBJ1-5 and V is TRBV7-2; 7 bases align to TRBD1. J lost 6 bases, V lost 4 bases, and 9 bases had no gene match. The germline V gene encodes CDR1 SGHTA and CDR2 FQGNSA. CDR3 length: 15 residues. The CDR3 sequence: CASSSQGGVLQPQHF. The CDR3 DNA reads TGTGCCAGCAGCTCCCAGGGGGGGGTCCTTCAGCCCCAGCATTTT.

The CDR3 sequence is CASSPGVGANVLTF. CDR3 nucleotide sequence: TGTGCCAGCTCACCTGGTGTTGGAGCCAACGTCCTGACTTTC. The chain carries TRBV18 and TRBJ2-6, with unresolved D. The CDR3 runs 14 residues. Germline CDR1 is KGHSH and CDR2 is LQKENI. Deletions cut 3 bases from V and 7 bases from J, with 10 bases between.

Comment on this clone: Other DNA variants within this sample encode the same CDR3. The chain is built from TRBV6-5 and TRBJ2-1, with D possibly matching TRBD1 (5 bases). Germline loops: CDR1 MNHEY, CDR2 SVGAGI. V gave up 8 bases and J gave up 0 bases, with 11 bases separating them. CDR3 length equals 14 residues. CDR3 sequence reads: CASRRGSSYNEQFF. DNA of the CDR3: TGTGCCAGCCGAAGGGGCAGCTCCTACAATGAGCAGTTCTTC.

The chain employs TRBV6-6 and TRBJ2-1, with TRBD2 matching 12 bases. The length of the CDR3 is 16 residues. The V segment lost 5 bases and the J segment 9 bases; nucleotides outside the gene matches: 11. Germline V gene data show CDR1 as MNHNY and CDR2 as SVGAGI (reference sequence). The CDR3 is CASSRDLAGGPVEQFF. CDR3 DNA: TGTGCCAGCAGTCGAGACCTAGCGGGAGGGCCAGTTGAGCAGTTCTTC.

Note on this clone: The same CDR3 is also encoded by other DNA sequences in this sample. The chain carries TRBV6-5 and TRBJ1-1; D may be TRBD1 (5 bases). Germline CDR1 and CDR2: MNHEY and SVGAGI. The CDR3 is made up of 11 amino acids. V was pared by 6 bases and J by 4 bases, with 6 bases between. As DNA, the CDR3 is TGTGCCAGCAGGAGGGGCACTGAAGCTTTCTTT. It encodes CASRRGTEAFF.

V and J are TRBV14 and TRBJ2-7, with 7 bases lining up with TRBD1. With V trimmed by 1 base and J by 3 bases, 3 bases remained unmatched. There are 14 residues in the CDR3. CDR1 is SGHDN and CDR2 is FVKESK in the germline V gene. The CDR3: CASSQGAGGYEQYF. The CDR3 bases are TGTGCCAGCAGCCAAGGGGCAGGGGGCTACGAGCAGTACTTC. The full variable domain, completed using reference TRBV14 and TRBJ2-7, is EAGVTQFPSHSVIEKGQTVTLRCDPISGHDNLYWYRRVMGKEIKFLLHFVKESKQDESGMPNNRFLAERTGGTYSTLKVQPAELEDSGVYFCASSQGAGGYEQYFGPGTRLTVT.

V gene TRBV29-1 combines with J gene TRBJ2-3, with 7 bases that match TRBD2. Germline lookup yields CDR1 SQVTM and CDR2 ANQGSEA. J gave up 2 bases and V 8 bases, and 10 bases lay outside the gene matches. This CDR3 has 14 residues. The CDR3 region has the DNA TGCAGCTTCATAAGCGGGATACACACAGATACGCAGTATTTT. Amino acids: CSFISGIHTDTQYF.

The chain employs TRBV5-1 and TRBJ1-3; no clear D gene. V was trimmed by 4 bases and J by 4 bases, leaving 18 bases between them. The CDR3 has 16 amino acids. Germline CDR1 SGHRS, CDR2 YFSETQ. In DNA form, the CDR3 reads TGCGCCAGCAGCAGGTACACGGGTTCGGGCGGAAACACCATATATTTT. Its protein is CASSRYTGSGGNTIYF.

The chain couples TRBV5-6 to TRBJ2-1, with 7 positions matching TRBD1. The CDR3 runs 15 residues. V shed 3 bases, J shed 5 bases, and the junction held 8 bases outside the gene matches. CDR1 and CDR2 (germline): SGHDT, YYEEEE. The CDR3 bases are TGTGCCAGCAGCTCCCCGGGACAGAACCACAATGAGCAGTTCTTC. This codes for CASSSPGQNHNEQFF.

The chain has TRBV30 and TRBJ1-4; weak D call: TRBD1 (6 bases). This CDR3 comprises 16 residues. Germline CDR1 is GTSNPN and CDR2 is SVGIG (reference sequence). The V end lost 0 bases, the J end lost 7 bases, and 18 bases lay between the germline ends. CDR3 coding DNA: TGTGCCTGGAGTGTTGGAACTCAGGGGATTAGTGAAAAACTGTTTTTT. Translating it yields CAWSVGTQGISEKLFF.

Concerning this clone: An end of the junction does not agree with germline; a read error may underlie this. The chain couples TRBV10-3 to TRBJ2-7; perhaps TRBD2 as D (6 bases). CDR3 length: 11 residues. Germline CDR1 reads ENHRY; CDR2 reads SYGVKD. CDR3 nucleotide sequence: TGTGCCATCAGTGAGTCGGGGGGACGCTTCTTC. Translation gives CAISESGGRFF.